This entry describes one TCR beta chain. This record comes from a study of T cell changes during pregnancy in multiple sclerosis. Sequencing was performed with immunoSEQ multiplex PCR; in TCRdb, only in-frame clones are kept and a portion is missing. The data hold around 56,000 clones, with approximately 94% observed a single time. The germline gives CDR1 MNHNS, CDR2 SASEGT. This CDR3 region has 13 residues. Trimming took 10 bases from V and 0 from J, leaving 10 bases between them. The receptor comes from a female donor with multiple sclerosis, enrolled in a pregnancy study. The chain recombines TRBV6-1 with TRBJ2-1, with D tentatively TRBD2 (6 bases). The starting material was CD8+ T cells from peripheral blood mononuclear cells, obtained after pregnancy. The CDR3 region is CANSGTSYNEQFF. In DNA, the CDR3 is TGTGCCAATAGCGGCACCTCCTACAATGAGCAGTTCTTC.